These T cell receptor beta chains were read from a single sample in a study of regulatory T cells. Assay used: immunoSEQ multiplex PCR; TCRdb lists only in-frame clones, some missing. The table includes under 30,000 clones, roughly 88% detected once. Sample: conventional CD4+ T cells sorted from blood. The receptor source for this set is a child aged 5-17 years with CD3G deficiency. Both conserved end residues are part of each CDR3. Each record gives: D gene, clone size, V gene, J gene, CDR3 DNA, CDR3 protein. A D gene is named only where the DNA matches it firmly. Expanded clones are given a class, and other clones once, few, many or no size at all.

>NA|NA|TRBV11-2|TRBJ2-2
TGTGCCAGCAGCTTAGTCTCGGGCACCGGGGAGCTGTTTTTT
CASSLVSGTGELFF
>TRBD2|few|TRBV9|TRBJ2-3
TGTGCCAGCAGCGTGCGACTAGCAGAAGATACGCAGTATTTT
CASSVRLAEDTQYF
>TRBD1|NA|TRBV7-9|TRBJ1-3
TGTGCCAGCAGCCGGGGGCAGGGGGCACATGGAAACACCATATATTTT
CASSRGQGAHGNTIYF
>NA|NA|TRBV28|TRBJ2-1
TGTGCCAGCAGTCACGCTGGCAGGGTTTACAATGAGCAGTTCTTC
CASSHAGRVYNEQFF
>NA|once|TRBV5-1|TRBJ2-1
TGCGCCAGCAGCTTGCGGGACGGGAATGAGCAGTTCTTC
CASSLRDGNEQFF
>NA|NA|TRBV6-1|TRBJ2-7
TGTGCCAGCAGTACCAGAGGGGGGAGAGGGTACGAGCAGTACTTC
CASSTRGGRGYEQYF
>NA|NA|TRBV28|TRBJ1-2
TGTGCCAGCAGCCCTCGTACGCATGGCTACACCTTC
CASSPRTHGYTF
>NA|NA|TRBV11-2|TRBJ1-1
TGTGCCAGCAGCTTAAGAGGTAACACTGAAGCTTTCTTT
CASSLRGNTEAFF
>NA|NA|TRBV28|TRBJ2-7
TGTGCCAGCAGTGGCGTCCACGAGCAGTACTTC
CASSGVHEQYF
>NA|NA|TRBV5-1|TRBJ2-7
TGCGCCAGCAGCCGGGGAGTGGGCTACGAGCAGTACTTC
CASSRGVGYEQYF
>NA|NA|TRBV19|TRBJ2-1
TGTGCCAGTAGCAAGGGGGGACAGACTTACAATGAGCAGTTCTTC
CASSKGGQTYNEQFF
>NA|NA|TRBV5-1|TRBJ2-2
TGCGCCAGCAGCCTCTTAGCGGTTAGGAACACCGGGGAGCTGTTTTTT
CASSLLAVRNTGELFF
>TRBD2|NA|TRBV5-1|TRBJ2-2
TGCGCCAGCAGCATAGGACTAGCGGTCAACACCGGGGAGCTGTTTTTT
CASSIGLAVNTGELFF
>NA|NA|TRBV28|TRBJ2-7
TGTGCCAGCAGTTTCGGTCCCACCTACGAGCAGTACTTC
CASSFGPTYEQYF
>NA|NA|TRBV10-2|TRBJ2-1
TGCGCCAGCAGTGTGGAAGCGGTCAATGAGCAGTTCTTC
CASSVEAVNEQFF
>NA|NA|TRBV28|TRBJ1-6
TGTGCCAGCTCCTCTCGGCACTCACCCCTCCACTTT
CASSSRHSPLHF
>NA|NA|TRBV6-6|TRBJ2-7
TGTGCCAGCAGTTACCAGGGTCTGAGGGAGCAGTACTTC
CASSYQGLREQYF